Listed here are 17 T cell receptor beta chains from one sample, sequenced in a study of blood T cell repertoires in COVID-19. Some clones are missing from TCRdb's copy, which holds only in-frame ones; the method was immunoSEQ multiplex PCR. The sample holds about 220,000 clones, roughly 80% seen once. Sequencing was performed on peripheral blood. All receptors derive from a human donor in a cohort sampled during active COVID-19.

The chain couples TRBV28 to TRBJ2-3; 9 bases map to TRBD1. CDR3 length equals 16 residues. J lost 2 bases, V lost 7 bases, and 10 bases had no gene match. In germline, CDR1 is MDHEN, CDR2 SYDVKM. The CDR3 here is CASTRNNRGLTDTQYF. The DNA of the CDR3 is TGTGCCAGCACCCGGAATAACAGGGGGCTCACAGATACGCAGTATTTT.

This clone was picked up one time. The chain links TRBV19 to TRBJ1-3; D remains ambiguous. V was pared by 3 bases and J by 2 bases, with 14 bases between. The length of the CDR3 is 16 residues. In germline, CDR1 is LNHDA, CDR2 SQIVND (reference sequence). The CDR3 is CASSIRTGGAGNTIYF. CDR3 nucleotides: TGTGCCAGTAGTATCAGGACCGGAGGTGCTGGAAACACCATATATTTT.

This clone was picked up a small number of times. This chain joins TRBV4-1 and TRBJ1-1; no clear D gene. Deletions cut 5 bases from V and 0 bases from J, with 13 bases between. Per germline, CDR1 MGHRA and CDR2 YSYEKL. The length of the CDR3 is 15 residues. The CDR3 reads CASSTPSRMNTEAFF. The CDR3 nucleotides read TGCGCCAGCAGCACACCATCCCGAATGAACACTGAAGCTTTCTTT.

This chain joins TRBV10-3 and TRBJ1-2, with a tentative D call TRBD1 (6 bases). Looked up from germline, CDR1 is ENHRY and CDR2 is SYGVKD. Trimming pared 4 bases from V and 0 bases from J, leaving 18 bases between. The CDR3 spans 17 residues. The CDR3 spells CAISGPDYRESNYGYTF. The CDR3 DNA is TGTGCCATCAGTGGCCCAGACTACAGGGAATCTAACTATGGCTACACCTTC.

This clone has just one count. The V call is TRBV7-7, the J call TRBJ2-7, with 10 nucleotides matching TRBD2. Germline V gives CDR1 SSHAT, CDR2 FNYEAQ (reference sequence). The CDR3 runs to 15 residues. V was pared by 6 bases and J by 3 bases, with 8 bases of the junction left unmatched. The CDR3 DNA sequence: TGTGCCAGCAGTCCAGGACTAGCGGACTTCTACGAGCAGTACTTC. Translating it yields CASSPGLADFYEQYF.

This clone was picked up many times. CDR3 bases: TGCAGCGGGGAAGTAGCGGATCCTTACGAGCAGTACTTC. It translates to CSGEVADPYEQYF. J is TRBJ2-7 and V is TRBV29-1; D might be TRBD2 (6 bases). The germline V gene encodes CDR1 SQVTM and CDR2 ANQGSEA. Trimming cost V 7 bases and J 4 bases, with 17 bases left between them. The CDR3 runs 13 residues.

This rearrangement joins TRBV18 to TRBJ2-7; 11 bases match TRBD1. Germline CDR1 and CDR2: KGHSH and LQKENI. The CDR3 length is 15 residues. V lost 5 bases and J lost 6; bases outside the gene matches: 9. The CDR3 DNA is TGTGCCAGCTCAACATCCGGGACAGGGGGAGGCGAGCAGTACTTC. As protein: CASSTSGTGGGEQYF.

The rearrangement uses TRBV27 and TRBJ1-6; the D gene is possibly TRBD1 (5 bases). CDR3 length: 16 residues. Germline CDR1 and CDR2: MNHEY and SMNVEV (reference sequence). V was clipped by 5 bases and J by 7 bases, with 18 bases between them. The CDR3 DNA reads TGTGCCAGCAGTCCTCTATTAACAGGTGGAAATTCACCCCTCCACTTT. Translating it yields CASSPLLTGGNSPLHF.

The chain couples TRBV5-1 to TRBJ1-6; D not certain. The CDR3 sequence is 14 residues long. V gave up 4 bases and J gave up 7 bases, with 12 bases separating them. Germline CDR1 is SGHRS and CDR2 is YFSETQ. CDR3 in amino acids: CASSPRTGNSPLHF. The CDR3, as DNA: TGCGCCAGCAGCCCGAGGACGGGGAATTCACCCCTCCACTTT. The full variable domain, with the rest looked up from reference TRBV5-1 and TRBJ1-6, is KAGVTQTPRYLIKTRGQQVTLSCSPISGHRSVSWYQQTPGQGLQFLFEYFSETQRNKGNFPGRFSGRQFSNSRSEMNVSTLELGDSALYLCASSPRTGNSPLHFGNGTRLTVT.

The chain couples TRBV15 to TRBJ1-1; no firm D call. Germline V gives CDR1 LNHNV, CDR2 YYDKDF (reference sequence). The ends were cut back, 4 bases at V and 3 bases at J, with 9 bases in the middle. The CDR3 consists of 13 residues. For the CDR3, the DNA is TGTGCCACCAGCACGGTTGTCGACACTGAAGCTTTCTTT. It translates to CATSTVVDTEAFF. The whole variable domain, remainder taken from reference TRBV15 and TRBJ1-1, is DAMVIQNPRYQVTQFGKPVTLSCSQTLNHNVMYWYQQKSSQAPKLLFHYYDKDFNNEADTPDNFQSRRPNTSFCFLDIRSPGLGDTAMYLCATSTVVDTEAFFGQGTRLTVV.

V gene TRBV24-1 combines with J gene TRBJ2-7; D might be TRBD1 (5 bases). Germline lookup yields CDR1 KGHDR and CDR2 SFDVKD. Trimming took off 9 bases at V and 0 bases at J, with 14 bases between the two ends. The CDR3 is 14 residues long. DNA of the CDR3: TGTGCCACCCCTACGCGACAGTTCTCCTACGAGCAGTACTTC. Its translation: CATPTRQFSYEQYF.

This CDR3 reads CASSLTAGFGYEQYF. DNA of the CDR3: TGTGCCAGCAGTTTAACCGCGGGGTTCGGCTACGAGCAGTACTTC. The chain uses TRBV28 and TRBJ2-7; possible D gene TRBD2, 6 bases. The CDR3 extends over 15 amino acids. Trimming shortened V by 2 bases and J by 3 bases, and 14 bases separated the two germline ends. CDR1 is MDHEN, CDR2 SYDVKM, per germline.

This chain joins TRBV5-1 and TRBJ2-7; 9 bases are shared with TRBD1. V was pared by 6 bases and J by 2 bases, with 12 bases of the junction left unmatched. CDR3 length: 16 residues. Germline assignment: CDR1 SGHRS and CDR2 YFSETQ. The CDR3 reads CASNLGGTGWTYEQYF. In DNA form, the CDR3 reads TGCGCCAGCAATCTGGGGGGGACAGGGTGGACCTACGAGCAGTACTTC.

J is TRBJ2-3 and V is TRBV24-1; possibly TRBD2 for D (5 bases). The V and J ends lost 2 bases and 0 bases respectively, with 11 bases between them. The CDR3 runs to 16 residues. Germline V CDR1 and CDR2: KGHDR, SFDVKD. CDR3 in amino acids: CATSDYREASTDTQYF. CDR3 DNA: TGTGCCACCAGTGATTACCGGGAAGCTAGCACAGATACGCAGTATTTT.

The rearrangement uses TRBV6-6 and TRBJ1-2; tentatively, D is TRBD1 (5 bases). This CDR3 is 12 amino acids long. Germline CDR1 reads MNHNY; CDR2 reads SVGAGI (reference sequence). Trimming took off 4 bases at V and 6 bases at J, with 9 bases between the two ends. CDR3 nucleotide sequence: TGTGCCAGCAGTTCAGGGAAACATGGCTACACCTTC. This encodes CASSSGKHGYTF.

The chain recombines TRBV4-3 with TRBJ2-1, with 11 bases aligning to TRBD2. Trimming took 2 bases from V and 6 from J; bases not matched to a gene: 3. The CDR3 sequence is 15 residues long. Per the germline V gene, CDR1 is LGHNA and CDR2 is YSLEER. CDR3 coding DNA: TGCGCCAGCAGCCAACTAGCGGGAGGTCTCAATGAGCAGTTCTTC. This gives the protein CASSQLAGGLNEQFF.

The chain carries TRBV28 and TRBJ1-5, with 11 bases that match TRBD1. The V gene's germline CDR1 is MDHEN and CDR2 SYDVKM. The ends lost 7 bases at V and 6 bases at J; junction bases unmatched: 8. The CDR3 is 15 amino acids. DNA of the CDR3: TGTGCCAGCATTTCGGGACAGGGGGTTGCTCAGCCCCAGCATTTT. Its protein product is CASISGQGVAQPQHF.